What follows are 8 T cell receptor beta chains derived from one specimen sequenced in a study of CXCR3-negative and CXCR3-positive naive CD8 T cells. 5' RACE with UMI labels generated the TRB cDNA libraries. Reanalyzing the 5' RACE reads, TCRdb keeps one entry per CDR3 protein, without DNA. This sample carries about 58,000 distinct CDR3 sequences, with about 0.4% going to the ten biggest clones. The sample comprised naive CXCR3- CD8+ T cells from blood. The subset is: CD45RO-CCR7+CD27+CD95- naive CD8+ T cells lacking CXCR3 (TNR3-). The receptors shown here come from a human donor in good health. Some clones in this sample may be carry-over from other donors' samples.

The genes are TRBV6-5 and TRBJ2-1; without DNA, the TCRdb call of TRBD2 cannot be checked. Looked up from germline, CDR1 is MNHEY and CDR2 is SVGAGI. This CDR3 has 15 residues. The CDR3 here is CASSARGGWNNEQFF.

This rearrangement joins TRBV10-3 to TRBJ1-5; TCRdb's assignment of TRBD1 cannot be checked, as there is no DNA. Germline assignment: CDR1 ENHRY and CDR2 SYGVKD. This CDR3 is built from 16 residues. This chain's CDR3 is CAIGGQGTYSNQPQHF.

The chain couples TRBV7-3 to TRBJ2-2; TCRdb calls TRBD2, which cannot be checked without DNA. The V gene's germline CDR1 is SGHTA and CDR2 FQGTGA. This CDR3 is built from 13 residues. CDR3 in amino acids: CASRSAGDGELFF. Together with reference TRBV7-3 and TRBJ2-2, the CDR3 gives the full variable domain: GAGVSQTPSNKVTEKGKYVELRCDPISGHTALYWYRQSLGQGPEFLIYFQGTGAADDSGLPNDRFFAVRPEGSVSTLKIQRTERGDSAVYLCASRSAGDGELFFGEGSRLTVL.

This sequence joins TRBV7-9 and TRBJ2-5; the TRBD1 assignment by TCRdb is unverifiable without DNA. Germline V lookup: CDR1 SEHNR, CDR2 FQNEAQ (reference sequence). The CDR3 covers 13 residues. The CDR3 region is CASSLEGGETQYF.

The chain recombines TRBV12-3 or TRBV12-4 with TRBJ2-1; with no DNA, the TCRdb D assignment of TRBD2 cannot be verified. CDR3 length equals 18 residues. This CDR3 is CASSLAHFSGLAEDEQFF.

The chain recombines TRBV5-5 with TRBJ2-7; TCRdb's D gene call, TRBD1, goes unchecked for lack of DNA. This CDR3 region has 14 residues. The germline V gene has CDR1 SGHKS and CDR2 YYEKEE (reference sequence). The CDR3 region is CASSFAGGSYEQYF.

The chain carries TRBV27 and TRBJ1-6. The germline V gene has CDR1 MNHEY and CDR2 SMNVEV (reference sequence). There are 14 residues in the CDR3. CDR3: CAGSLYRGNSPLHF.

This chain links TRBV6-5 with TRBJ1-3. Germline CDR1 and CDR2: MNHEY and SVGAGI. The CDR3 spans 19 residues. The CDR3 protein is CASSYSPPRGLGSGNTIYF.